These 4 T cell receptor beta chains were sequenced from one sample in a study of cytotoxic CD8 clonotypes in ibrutinib-treated CLL. The table came from immunoSEQ multiplex PCR; TCRdb's copy has only in-frame clones and leaves some out. This table has about 150,000 clones, 70% to 80% appearing once. The sample consisted of PBMCs, taken after 12 months of ibrutinib treatment. These receptors originate from a human donor with chronic lymphocytic leukemia.

This chain uses TRBV28 with TRBJ1-2, with TRBD1 as a possible D gene (6 bases). This CDR3 is 15 amino acids long. V was pared by 4 bases and J by 5 bases, with 17 bases between. Germline CDR1 MDHEN, CDR2 SYDVKM. CDR3 in amino acids: CASSYRNPGVYGYTF. CDR3 DNA sequence: TGTGCCAGCAGTTATCGGAACCCAGGGGTTTATGGCTACACCTTC.

The J gene is TRBJ2-7, the V gene TRBV18, with 11 bases that match TRBD1. This CDR3 is 17 amino acids long. Germline assignment: CDR1 KGHSH and CDR2 LQKENI. The J segment lost 0 bases and the V segment lost 4 bases, leaving 8 bases of the junction unmatched. For the CDR3, the DNA is TGTGCCAGCTCACACCGGGACAGGGGGTACAGCTCCTACGAGCAGTACTTC. This gives the protein CASSHRDRGYSSYEQYF.

The DNA of the CDR3 is TGCAGCGTGCGGGACAGGGAGGACACTGAAGCTTTCTTT. Its translation is CSVRDREDTEAFF. The V and J genes are TRBV29-1 and TRBJ1-1; TRBD1 matches 9 bases. Germline-derived CDR1 and CDR2 are SQVTM and ANQGSEA. There are 13 residues in the CDR3. The ends lost 6 bases at V and 3 bases at J; junction bases unmatched: 5. Complete variable domain (other parts from reference TRBV29-1 and TRBJ1-1): SAVISQKPSRDICQRGTSLTIQCQVDSQVTMMFWYRQQPGQSLTLIATANQGSEATYESGFVIDKFPISRPNLTFSTLTVSNMSPEDSSIYLCSVRDREDTEAFFGQGTRLTVV.

The rearrangement links TRBV27 to TRBJ2-7, with 8 positions matching TRBD2. V lost 5 bases and J lost 2; bases outside the gene matches: 5. This CDR3 has 14 amino acids. The germline gives CDR1 MNHEY, CDR2 SMNVEV (reference sequence). DNA of the CDR3: TGTGCCAGCAGTGATAGCGGGAATACCTACGAGCAGTACTTC. It codes for CASSDSGNTYEQYF.